This note documents a single TCR beta chain sequence. The study sampled nominally healthy donors, though unrecorded immune exposures were likely. CDR1 and CDR2 from the germline V gene are SGHDN and FVKESK. The V end lost 1 base, the J end lost 12 bases, and 19 bases lay between the germline ends. The CDR3 is 15 residues long. This PCR relied on a set of 60 Vbeta primers and 13 Jbeta primers. Measured with immunoSEQ multiplex PCR; TCRdb has only the in-frame clones, and not every one. The table has about 160,000 clones, roughly 80% seen once; the top ten hold roughly 1.9%. The entry originates in a study of cytomegalovirus exposure and HLA in healthy donors.

V gene TRBV14 combines with J gene TRBJ2-1; TRBD1 is a possible D gene (6 bases). This receptor was identified in a female donor in good health and CMV-seronegative. The specimen was PBMCs. As DNA, the CDR3 is TGTGCCAGCAGCCAAGTGGGGGCCACGTTAGGTGGGCAGTTCTTC. Protein sequence: CASSQVGATLGGQFF.